These T cell receptor beta chains were read from a single sample in a study of early stage breast cancer tumors. TCRdb keeps only in-frame clones here, not all; method: immunoSEQ multiplex PCR. The sample shows around 71,000 clones, around four fifths of them seen only once. The sequenced sample was blood. All receptors come from a person aged 55 to 70 with breast cancer. Each CDR3 is given with its conserved first and last residue.

V,J,CDR3
TRBV19,TRBJ2-3,CASSIGQGASTDTQYF
TRBV5-1,TRBJ2-7,CASKTSGARLNEQYF
TRBV5-5,TRBJ2-7,CASSLLVTGIGRDSYEQYF
TRBV18,TRBJ2-3,CASSPLLAADTQYF
TRBV2,TRBJ2-5,CASGGSSRPIETQYF
TRBV18,TRBJ2-7,CASSPSTGAGVYEQYF
TRBV27,TRBJ2-7,CASSSRGYEQYF
TRBV2,TRBJ2-2,CASSEENGGSGELFF
TRBV5-1,TRBJ2-5,CATGTGGRETQYF
TRBV6-1,TRBJ2-3,CASMRGRTQSDTQYF
TRBV27,TRBJ2-7,CASSPGWGTSYEQYF
TRBV6-5,TRBJ2-2,CASSYSMSPGELFF